The TCR beta chain under discussion was sequenced for a study of identical twins. MiXCR, applied by TCRdb to the 5' RACE reads, yields one record per CDR3 protein. The sample shows 1.5 million to 2 million distinct CDR3 sequences, less than 40% of them seen only once. This clonotype was recorded a few times. The source is a newborn girl in good health. Sequencing input: cord blood.

The CDR3 DNA follows: TGTGCCAGCAGCCAGGCGGGCCAACGAAATGAGCAGTTCTTC. This gives the protein CASSQAGQRNEQFF. The chain combines TRBV7-2 with TRBJ2-1; possible D gene TRBD2, 5 bases. Per the germline V gene, CDR1 is SGHTA and CDR2 is FQGNSA. Between the trimmed V and J ends, which lost 5 bases and 7 bases, there was a span of 15 bases. The CDR3 is 14 amino acids. Filled out from reference TRBV7-2 and TRBJ2-1, the complete variable domain reads GAGVSQSPSNKVTEKGKDVELRCDPISGHTALYWYRQSLGQGLEFLIYFQGNSAPDKSGLPSDRFSAERTGGSVSTLTIQRTQQEDSAVYLCASSQAGQRNEQFFGPGTRLTVL.